These 3 T cell receptor beta chains came from one sample sequenced in a study of blood T cells in healthy people across ages. The second PCR ran about 6 to 11 cycles with a sample-barcoded 5' primer and J-beta primers. TCRdb called the 5' RACE reads again in MiXCR, with one record for every CDR3 protein. Of about 1.6 million distinct CDR3 sequences listed, approximately 32% were seen once; the top ten hold about 10%. The specimen sequenced was blood. These receptors were taken from a woman under 40 in good health.

A note on this clonotype: This may be a read error, as it is one base from a much larger clone. The rearrangement joins TRBV4-2 to TRBJ2-7, with D perhaps TRBD1 (6 bases). Trimming stripped 3 bases from V and 2 bases from J, with 14 bases between. CDR3 length: 15 amino acids. From germline, CDR1 is LGHNA and CDR2 YNFKEQ. CDR3 protein: CASSHSRGPTYEQYF. Written as DNA, the CDR3 is TGTGCCAGCAGCCATAGCAGGGGACCGACCTACGAGCAGTACTTC.

The chain couples TRBV12-3 or TRBV12-4 to TRBJ2-3; 9 bases fit TRBD1. The CDR3 extends over 15 amino acids. The ends lost 4 bases at V and 11 bases at J; junction bases unmatched: 13. The CDR3 sequence: CASSSGQGYTDVQYF. CDR3 sequence (DNA): TGTGCCAGCAGTTCCGGACAGGGGTACACAGATGTGCAGTATTTT.

There are a few counts of this clonotype. The chain has TRBV29-1 and TRBJ1-5, with D possibly TRBD1 on 5 matching bases. Per the germline V gene, CDR1 is SQVTM and CDR2 is ANQGSEA. V lost 4 bases and J lost 6, with 13 bases in between. The CDR3 is made up of 13 amino acids. The CDR3 loop reads CSVAGYDGQPQHF. The DNA for the CDR3 is TGCAGCGTTGCAGGGTACGACGGTCAGCCCCAGCATTTT.